The 8 T cell receptor beta chains listed next were all sequenced from one sample in a study of CD8+ T cells in alopecia areata. RNA extraction and reverse transcription yielded cDNA as sequencing template. Data came from immunoSEQ multiplex PCR; TCRdb stores just in-frame clones and leaves some out. The sample lists roughly 200,000 clones, under 60% occurring once. Treatment reported: oral pan-JAK inhibitor, 5-10 mg twice daily. The sequencing here drew on CD8+ T cells sorted from blood, taken at week 24, from a patient treated with tofacitinib. The receptors come from a human donor with alopecia areata.

The chain combines TRBV30 with TRBJ1-1, with a tentative D call TRBD1 (5 bases). V was pared by 1 base and J by 5 bases, with 8 bases between. Germline CDR1 reads GTSNPN; CDR2 reads SVGIG (reference sequence). The CDR3 covers 12 residues. CDR3 sequence (DNA): TGTGCCTGGAGTGGAGGGGTTACTGAAGCTTTCTTT. Translation gives CAWSGGVTEAFF.

The rearrangement links TRBV5-6 to TRBJ2-7; 8 nucleotides agree with TRBD2. CDR1 and CDR2 from the germline V gene are SGHDT and YYEEEE. This CDR3 has 16 amino acids. Trimming at V came to 2 bases and at J to 0 bases, leaving 7 bases not matched to a gene. CDR3 region: CASSLGIAGRSYEQYF. The DNA of the CDR3 is TGTGCCAGCAGCTTAGGAATAGCGGGACGCTCCTACGAGCAGTACTTC.

This clone came up a few times. This chain joins TRBV29-1 and TRBJ1-2; D may be TRBD1 (5 bases). The CDR3 consists of 15 residues. The V end was cut by 4 bases, the J end by 8 bases, with 23 bases between. The germline V gene has CDR1 SQVTM and CDR2 ANQGSEA. CDR3 protein: CSVVTHGRRGDGYTF. CDR3 nucleotides: TGCAGCGTTGTCACCCATGGACGTAGGGGAGACGGCTACACCTTC.

On this clone itself: This CDR3 is also generated by other DNA sequences in the sample. The chain employs TRBV12-5 and TRBJ1-5; the D is unclear. Germline values: CDR1 LGHNT, CDR2 FRNRAP. This CDR3 has 11 residues. The V and J ends lost 6 bases and 3 bases respectively, with 3 bases between them. The CDR3 DNA follows: TGTGCTAGTGGCCCCAATCAGCCCCAGCATTTT. Protein sequence: CASGPNQPQHF.

The J gene is TRBJ2-5, the V gene TRBV19; 9 bases fit TRBD2. The V segment lost 6 bases and the J segment 4 bases; nucleotides outside the gene matches: 12. The germline V gene encodes CDR1 LNHDA and CDR2 SQIVND (reference sequence). The CDR3 extends over 16 amino acids. DNA for the CDR3: TGTGCCAGTAGGAAATCTAGCGGGGACGTCAGAGAGACCCAGTACTTC. Translation: CASRKSSGDVRETQYF.

The V and J genes are TRBV29-1 and TRBJ2-1; D is ambiguous. V was pared by 4 bases and J by 5 bases, with 15 bases between. The CDR3 is made up of 14 amino acids. CDR1 is SQVTM and CDR2 is ANQGSEA in the germline V gene. The chain's CDR3 is CSVGAKSGHNEQFF. The CDR3 nucleotides are TGCAGCGTTGGCGCGAAAAGTGGGCACAATGAGCAGTTCTTC.

This clone was picked up a small number of times. This sequence joins TRBV4-2 and TRBJ1-1; unclear D gene. CDR1 LGHNA and CDR2 YNFKEQ come from the germline V gene. This CDR3 contains 13 residues. V gave up 3 bases and J gave up 0 bases, with 5 bases separating them. The DNA for the CDR3 is TGTGCCAGCAGCCATCAGGTGAACACTGAAGCTTTCTTT. Protein product: CASSHQVNTEAFF.

The genes are TRBV27 and TRBJ2-3, with 7 bases matching TRBD1. Trimming at V came to 7 bases and at J to 3 bases, leaving 13 bases not matched to a gene. Germline assignment: CDR1 MNHEY and CDR2 SMNVEV (reference sequence). The CDR3 consists of 16 residues. DNA for the CDR3: TGTGCCAGCACCCACAGGGGCTCGAAGAGGACAGATACGCAGTATTTT. This encodes CASTHRGSKRTDTQYF.